The present entry profiles one TCR beta chain with its context. The target of this receptor is not known. Base qualities were left out, and no much larger clone turns up one base away. This entry comes from a study of STAT5B mutations in CD4+ large granular lymphocyte leukemia (dated by TCRdb to the early 2020s). With respect to the entire study: Among healthy controls, the CDR3 'QG' motif was associated with a particular HLA allele. The purity of purified fractions was confirmed by flow cytometry on FACSCanto II or FACSVerse to exceed 95% among lymphocytes. The study compared the TCRbeta repertoires of patients with CD4+ T-cell large granular lymphocyte leukemia against those of healthy blood donors.

Including the terminal cysteine and phenylalanine, the CDR3 comprises 17 residues. CDR3 DNA is the only sequence kept; it has 51 bases, read in frame from the first base. The germline V gene (reference sequence) supplies CDR1 GTSNPN and CDR2 SVGIG. V is cut back by 4 bases and J by 6 bases, with 9 bases in the junction unmatched. TCRbeta rearrangements were sequenced from genomic DNA using the immunoSEQ assay at survey resolution. The published analysis was carried out like this. A lowest detectable productive clonotype frequency of 2.59 x 10-5 was observed in the TCR sequencing data. Only productive TCRbeta rearrangements, meaning sequences that were complete and in-frame, were kept for the analyses. Simpson clonality, calculated in the immunoSEQ Analyzer version 3.0, was used as the measure of sample clonality. Based on frequency, clones were grouped as very rare, small, medium, large (1-20%) or hyperexpanded (>20%). Generation probabilities were estimated with OLGA 1.2.3, V-gene circos plots were made with VDJtools, specificities were looked up in VDJdb, and CDR3 motifs were identified with GLIPH. This is the immuneACCESS table as TCRdb keeps it, with only in-frame sequences that have V and J called. A part of the clones is gone; compared with another copy, unresolved V genes explain less than half, and the rest is unexplained. The V and J calls and clone size are taken from that table; D and trimming were inferred from the DNA. A total of about 29,000 clones appear in this sample, just under 80% of them only once. The leading ten clones occupy approximately 1.1% of the sample.

The healthy controls were some 36 blood donors, and the buffy coats of these donors were supplied by the Finnish Red Cross blood service. All TCR-sequenced material derived from peripheral blood: patient blood samples and healthy donor buffy coats. Peripheral blood mononuclear cells were isolated by Ficoll-Hypaque gradient centrifugation. CD4+ cells were magnetically purified from the buffy coats of healthy controls. The Gentra Puregene Cell and Tissue kit was used for genomic DNA extraction, and quantification was performed on a Qubit 2.0 fluorometer. Overall study results and their limits: Each patient's main leukemic clonotypes were private, but 25% of these clonotypes showed up at low frequency in the non-leukemic repertoires of other patients. Data were not HLA-matched; higher clonality in CD4+ versus CD8+ T-LGLL could reflect the relatively small sample size. Greater clonality appeared to be present in CD4-sorted patient repertoires than in healthy CD4+ repertoires, and the difference was retained after the putative leukemic clones were removed. TRBV06-family usage was enriched among the top patient clones (8/27) compared with healthy controls (2/35).

The sequencing input was CD4+ T cells from blood buffy coats. The clonotype comes from a human donor in good health. In this chain, TRBV30 is recombined with TRBJ2-4; 16 of the junction bases match TRBD2. The CDR3 sequence is CAWTPGLAGGSGNIQYF. The bases read TGTGCCTGGACTCCGGGACTAGCGGGGGGGAGTGGAAACATTCAGTACTTC.